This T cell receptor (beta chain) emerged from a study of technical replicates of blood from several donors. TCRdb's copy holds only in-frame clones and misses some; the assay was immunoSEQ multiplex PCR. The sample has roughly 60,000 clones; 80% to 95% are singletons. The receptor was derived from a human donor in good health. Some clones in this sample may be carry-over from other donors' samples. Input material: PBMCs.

The chain's CDR3 is CASSPDRDKSQPQHF. CDR3 sequence (DNA): TGTGCCAGCAGTCCGGACAGGGACAAGAGTCAGCCCCAGCATTTT. The chain uses TRBV6-6 and TRBJ1-5, with 8 bases aligning to TRBD1. Trimming cost V 5 bases and J 6 bases; bases outside gene matches: 9. Per germline, CDR1 MNHNY and CDR2 SVGAGI (reference sequence). The CDR3 runs to 15 residues.